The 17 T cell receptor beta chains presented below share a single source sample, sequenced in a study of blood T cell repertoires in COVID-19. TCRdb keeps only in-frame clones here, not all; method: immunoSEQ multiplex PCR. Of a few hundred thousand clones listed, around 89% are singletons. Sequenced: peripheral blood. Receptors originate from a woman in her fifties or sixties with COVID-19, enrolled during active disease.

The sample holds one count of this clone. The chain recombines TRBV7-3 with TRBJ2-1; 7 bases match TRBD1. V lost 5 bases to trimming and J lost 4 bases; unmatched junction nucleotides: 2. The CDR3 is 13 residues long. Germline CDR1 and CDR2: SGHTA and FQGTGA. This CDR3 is CASSPGQYNEQFF. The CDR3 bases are TGTGCCAGCAGCCCGGGACAGTACAATGAGCAGTTCTTC. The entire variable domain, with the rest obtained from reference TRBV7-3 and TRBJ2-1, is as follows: GAGVSQTPSNKVTEKGKYVELRCDPISGHTALYWYRQSLGQGPEFLIYFQGTGAADDSGLPNDRFFAVRPEGSVSTLKIQRTERGDSAVYLCASSPGQYNEQFFGPGTRLTVL.

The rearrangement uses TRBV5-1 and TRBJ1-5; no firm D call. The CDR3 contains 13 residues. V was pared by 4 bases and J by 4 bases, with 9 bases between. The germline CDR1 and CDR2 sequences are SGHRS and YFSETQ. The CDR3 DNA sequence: TGCGCCAGCAGCCCCACAGTGAATCAGCCCCAGCATTTT. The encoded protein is CASSPTVNQPQHF.

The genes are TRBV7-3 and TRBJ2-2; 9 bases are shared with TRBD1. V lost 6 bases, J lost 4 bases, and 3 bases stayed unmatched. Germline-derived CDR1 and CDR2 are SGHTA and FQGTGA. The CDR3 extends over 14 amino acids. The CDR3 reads CASRLDRGTGELFF. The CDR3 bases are TGTGCCAGCAGACTGGACAGGGGCACCGGGGAGCTGTTTTTT.

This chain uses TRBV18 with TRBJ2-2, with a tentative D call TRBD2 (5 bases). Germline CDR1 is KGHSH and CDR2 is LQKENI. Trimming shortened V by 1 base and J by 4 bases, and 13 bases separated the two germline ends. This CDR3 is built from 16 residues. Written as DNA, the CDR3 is TGTGCCAGCTCACCACGAGCGGCACCGGGCACCGGGGAGCTGTTTTTT. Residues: CASSPRAAPGTGELFF.

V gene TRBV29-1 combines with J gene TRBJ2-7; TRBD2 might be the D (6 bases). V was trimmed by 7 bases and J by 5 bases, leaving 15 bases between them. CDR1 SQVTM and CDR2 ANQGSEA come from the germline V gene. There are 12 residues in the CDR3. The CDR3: CSGCVEGNEQYF. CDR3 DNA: TGCAGCGGTTGCGTGGAGGGTAACGAGCAGTACTTC.

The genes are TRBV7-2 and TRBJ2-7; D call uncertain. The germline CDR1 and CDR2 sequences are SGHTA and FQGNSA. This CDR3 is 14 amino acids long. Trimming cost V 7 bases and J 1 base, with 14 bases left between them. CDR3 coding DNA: TGTGCCAGCACCCTCAAGGCTAGATCCTACGAGCAGTACTTC. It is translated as CASTLKARSYEQYF.

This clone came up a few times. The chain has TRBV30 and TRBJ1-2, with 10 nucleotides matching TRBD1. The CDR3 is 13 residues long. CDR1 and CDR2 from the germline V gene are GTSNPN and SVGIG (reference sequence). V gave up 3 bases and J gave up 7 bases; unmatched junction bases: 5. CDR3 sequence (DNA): TGTGCCTGGAGGACAGGGGGCTCGAGTGGCTACACCTTC. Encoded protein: CAWRTGGSSGYTF.

For the CDR3, the DNA is TGTGCCAGCAGCTCGAGACTAGCGGGACTTCTAGCAGATACGCAGTATTTT. This codes for CASSSRLAGLLADTQYF. The chain recombines TRBV7-8 with TRBJ2-3; the match to TRBD2 covers 11 bases. Germline CDR1 is SGHVS and CDR2 is FQNEAQ. V shed 4 bases and J 4 bases; nucleotides not matched to a gene: 10. The length of the CDR3 is 17 residues.

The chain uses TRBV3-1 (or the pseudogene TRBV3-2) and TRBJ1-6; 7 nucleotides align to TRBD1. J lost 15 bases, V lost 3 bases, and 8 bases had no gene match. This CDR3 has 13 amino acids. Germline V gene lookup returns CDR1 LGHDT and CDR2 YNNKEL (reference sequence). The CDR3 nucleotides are TGTGCCAGCAGCCACAGTGACAGGGCTCACCTCCACTTT. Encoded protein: CASSHSDRAHLHF.

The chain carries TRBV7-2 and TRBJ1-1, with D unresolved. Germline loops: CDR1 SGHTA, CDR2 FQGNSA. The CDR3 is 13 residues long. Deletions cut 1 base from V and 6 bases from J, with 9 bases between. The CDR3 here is CASSLVNPSEAFF. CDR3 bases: TGTGCCAGCAGCTTAGTAAATCCTTCTGAAGCTTTCTTT. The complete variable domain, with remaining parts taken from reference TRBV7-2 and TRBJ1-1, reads GAGVSQSPSNKVTEKGKDVELRCDPISGHTALYWYRQSLGQGLEFLIYFQGNSAPDKSGLPSDRFSAERTGGSVSTLTIQRTQQEDSAVYLCASSLVNPSEAFFGQGTRLTVV.

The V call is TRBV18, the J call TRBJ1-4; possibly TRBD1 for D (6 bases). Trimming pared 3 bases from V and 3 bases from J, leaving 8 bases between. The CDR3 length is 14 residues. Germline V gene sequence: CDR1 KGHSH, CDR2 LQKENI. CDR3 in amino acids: CASSPGQSNEKLFF. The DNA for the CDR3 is TGTGCCAGCTCACCGGGACAATCTAATGAAAAACTGTTTTTT.

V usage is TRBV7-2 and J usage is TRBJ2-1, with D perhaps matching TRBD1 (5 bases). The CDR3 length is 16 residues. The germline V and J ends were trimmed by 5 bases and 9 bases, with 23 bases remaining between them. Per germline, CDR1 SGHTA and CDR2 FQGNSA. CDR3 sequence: CASSPRGRQIPLEQFF. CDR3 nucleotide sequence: TGTGCCAGCAGCCCTAGGGGTCGGCAGATACCTCTTGAGCAGTTCTTC.

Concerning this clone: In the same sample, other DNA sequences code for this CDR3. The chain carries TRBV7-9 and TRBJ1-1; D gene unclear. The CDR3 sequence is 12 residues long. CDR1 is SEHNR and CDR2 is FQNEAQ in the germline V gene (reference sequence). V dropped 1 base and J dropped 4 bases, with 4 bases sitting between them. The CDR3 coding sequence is TGTGCCAGCAGCTTAGGGAGCACTGAAGCTTTCTTT. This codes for CASSLGSTEAFF.

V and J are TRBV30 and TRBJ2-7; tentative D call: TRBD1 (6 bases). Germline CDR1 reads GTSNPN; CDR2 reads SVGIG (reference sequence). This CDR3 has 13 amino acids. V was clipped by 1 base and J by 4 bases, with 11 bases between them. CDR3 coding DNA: TGTGCCTGGAGTGCACAGGGTGGTTACGAGCAGTACTTC. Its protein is CAWSAQGGYEQYF.

The CDR3 DNA reads TGCGCCAGCAGCCTGGACAGTGTGAGATCCTACGAGCAGTACTTC. The encoded protein is CASSLDSVRSYEQYF. The J gene is TRBJ2-7, the V gene TRBV5-1; tentatively, D is TRBD1 (6 bases). This CDR3 has 15 amino acids. The germline gives CDR1 SGHRS, CDR2 YFSETQ. The ends were cut back, 4 bases at V and 1 base at J, with 15 bases in the middle. Variable domain in full (rest from reference TRBV5-1 and TRBJ2-7): KAGVTQTPRYLIKTRGQQVTLSCSPISGHRSVSWYQQTPGQGLQFLFEYFSETQRNKGNFPGRFSGRQFSNSRSEMNVSTLELGDSALYLCASSLDSVRSYEQYFGPGTRLTVT.

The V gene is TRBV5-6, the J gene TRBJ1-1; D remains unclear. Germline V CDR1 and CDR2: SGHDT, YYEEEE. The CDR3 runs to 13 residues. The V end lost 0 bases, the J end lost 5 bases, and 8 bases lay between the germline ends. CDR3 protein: CASSLGSGTEAFF. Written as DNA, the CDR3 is TGTGCCAGCAGCTTGGGGTCGGGGACTGAAGCTTTCTTT.

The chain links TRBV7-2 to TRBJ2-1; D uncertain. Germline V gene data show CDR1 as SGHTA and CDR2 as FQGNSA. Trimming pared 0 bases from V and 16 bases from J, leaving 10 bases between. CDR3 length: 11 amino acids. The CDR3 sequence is CASSLATQVFF. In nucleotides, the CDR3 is TGTGCCAGCAGCTTAGCCACCCAGGTCTTCTTC.